This T cell receptor beta chain was sequenced in a study of spatial heterogeneity in lung cancer. This clonotype was counted ten times or more. A single record per CDR3 protein comes from TCRdb applying MiXCR to the 5' RACE reads. The sample lists around 32,000 distinct CDR3 sequences, about 10% occurring once. Stated time point: blood at routine non-recurrence follow-up after resection. From tumor, nontumor lung or frozen PBMC, whole RNA was taken unsorted for sequencing. Germline lookup yields CDR1 LNHDA and CDR2 SQIVND (reference sequence). The CDR3 has 11 amino acids. Trimming shortened V by 3 bases and J by 11 bases, and 11 bases separated the two germline ends.

Here the sequenced sample was PBMCs, taken at follow-up. The origin of this receptor is a female donor with early-stage non-small cell lung cancer. V and J are TRBV19 and TRBJ2-7; weak D call: TRBD2 (5 bases). The CDR3 region has the DNA TGTGCCAGTAGTATGGGCCAGGAGGAGTACTTC. Protein sequence: CASSMGQEEYF.